The TCR beta chain described here comes from a study of shared clonotypes between healthy human individuals. Regarding the study as a whole: Relative to memory subsets, naive subsets generally showed larger estimated richness. Sharing across several donors was seen in approximately 5.2% of naive CD4 clonotypes.

As concerns this clone: Antigen: not known.

Profiling relied on immunoSEQ multiplex PCR, and the TCRdb table lists in-frame clones only, not all of them. The table lists 300,000 to 400,000 clones, over 65% of them singletons. The split of CD4+ cells yielded CD45RA+ naive and CD45RA-negative memory subsets. Germline V gives CDR1 SQVTM, CDR2 ANQGSEA. The CDR3 is 12 amino acids. Trimming removed 6 bases at V and 13 bases at J, with 19 bases between. This TCR came from a man aged 25-45 years in good health. The chain joins TRBV29-1 to TRBJ2-1; TRBD2 is a possible D gene (8 bases). Material for sequencing was memory CD4+ T cells sorted from blood. Subset here: CD45RA-negative fraction. CDR3: CSVQGREARQFF. The CDR3 coding sequence is TGCAGCGTACAGGGGCGGGAGGCCCGCCAGTTCTTC.